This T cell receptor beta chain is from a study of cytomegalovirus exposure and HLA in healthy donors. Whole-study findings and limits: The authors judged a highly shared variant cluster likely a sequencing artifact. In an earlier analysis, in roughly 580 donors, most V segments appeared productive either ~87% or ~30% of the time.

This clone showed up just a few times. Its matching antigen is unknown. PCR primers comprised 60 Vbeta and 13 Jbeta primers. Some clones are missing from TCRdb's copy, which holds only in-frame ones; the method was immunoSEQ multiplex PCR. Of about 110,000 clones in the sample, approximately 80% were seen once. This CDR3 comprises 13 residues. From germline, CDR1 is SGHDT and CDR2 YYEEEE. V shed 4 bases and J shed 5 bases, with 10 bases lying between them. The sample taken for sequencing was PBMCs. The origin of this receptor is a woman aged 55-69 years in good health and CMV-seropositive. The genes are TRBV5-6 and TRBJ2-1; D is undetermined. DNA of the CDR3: TGTGCCAGCAGCCATTTGACAAACAATGAGCAGTTCTTC. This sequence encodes CASSHLTNNEQFF. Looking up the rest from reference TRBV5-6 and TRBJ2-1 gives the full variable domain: DAGVTQSPTHLIKTRGQQVTLRCSPKSGHDTVSWYQQALGQGPQFIFQYYEEEERQRGNFPDRFSGHQFPNYSSELNVNALLLGDSALYLCASSHLTNNEQFFGPGTRLTVL.